The text below deals with one T cell receptor beta chain. This sample was included in a study of blood T cell repertoires in COVID-19. Overall study context: Samples of COVID-19 (acute and convalescent) were obtained from the United States, Italy and Spain. From T cells, B-cell-depleted T cells, or PBMCs came the material, which was cDNA or gDNA.

Authors' processing steps: Reference gene primers were amplified, and this amplification served to estimate nucleated cell counts. Method: immunoSEQ multiplex PCR; TCRdb's copy keeps in-frame clones and lacks some. Clonal size and the V and J genes are those of that table, whereas D and trimming came from the DNA. The sample holds roughly 140,000 clones, approximately 85% seen once. The origin of this receptor is a man aged 50-59 years with acute or convalescent COVID-19. Sequenced: peripheral blood.

Here the CDR3 DNA reads TGTGCCAGCAGCCAAGGGACAGTAGCGGGAGTGGAGCAGTTCTTC. Protein product: CASSQGTVAGVEQFF. The chain uses TRBV14 and TRBJ2-1; 9 bases are a match to TRBD2. Germline V gene sequence: CDR1 SGHDN, CDR2 FVKESK. V lost 1 base and J lost 10; bases outside the gene matches: 8. The CDR3 has 15 amino acids.